Sequencing of this T cell receptor beta chain was carried out in a study of vaccination effects on CD4 cells after COVID-19. Study details: Participants received two doses of either the BNT162b2 or mRNA-1273 vaccine. The study's findings and limits: Late after vaccination, infection- and vaccine-induced clones showed marked clonal contraction.

Viral peptide pool expansion of antigen-specific CD4+ T cells preceded sequencing in the ViraFEST assay. The culture ran for 10 days, and then CD4+ T cells were isolated. Vaccine recipients lacked prior SARS-CoV-2 infection and had negative nucleocapsid antibodies. A density of over 1.5 million PBMC per well was used; these cells were cultured with around 10 IU/ml IL-2 and around 9.6 ug/ml peptides. Produced via immunoSEQ multiplex PCR; TCRdb's table is partial and in-frame only. The sample includes tens of thousands of clones, 73% of them seen just once. Trimming left V 10 bases short and J 7 bases short, with 14 bases between. Germline assignment: CDR1 ENHRY and CDR2 SYGVKD. The CDR3 runs 12 residues. A word on this clone: What it binds is unknown.

The chain combines TRBV10-3 with TRBJ1-5; the D is unclear. The TCR comes from a human donor who received a COVID-19 vaccine. Specimen: CD4+ T cells from PBMCs cultured with SARS-CoV-2 spike peptides, collected before COVID-19 vaccination. CDR3 sequence (DNA): TGTGCCAGTCGGCCGGAGGGCCAGCCCCAGCATTTT. This codes for CASRPEGQPQHF.